One sample yielded the 19 T cell receptor beta chains listed below, sequenced in a study of blood T cell repertoires in COVID-19. Sequencing was performed with immunoSEQ multiplex PCR; in TCRdb, only in-frame clones are kept and a portion is missing. The repertoire holds under 200,000 clones, with 84% as singletons. The sample consisted of peripheral blood. The source of these receptors is a woman in her 70s with COVID-19, enrolled during active disease.

The chain carries TRBV2 and TRBJ2-1; 10 bases line up with TRBD2. Looked up from germline, CDR1 is SNHLY and CDR2 is FYNNEI. With 3 bases clipped from V and 2 bases from J, the junction kept 1 base outside the gene matches. This CDR3 spans 15 amino acids. CDR3: CASSESGGAYNEQFF. In DNA form, the CDR3 reads TGTGCCAGCAGTGAGAGCGGGGGGGCCTACAATGAGCAGTTCTTC.

This chain joins TRBV19 and TRBJ1-5; D gene ambiguous. Trimming left V 3 bases short and J 5 bases short, with 14 bases between. The CDR3 extends over 15 amino acids. Germline CDR1 LNHDA, CDR2 SQIVND (reference sequence). This CDR3 is CASSIVRRADQPQHF. The CDR3 DNA sequence: TGTGCCAGTAGTATTGTCCGGAGGGCGGATCAGCCCCAGCATTTT. Full variable domain (remainder filled in from reference TRBV19 and TRBJ1-5): DGGITQSPKYLFRKEGQNVTLSCEQNLNHDAMYWYRQDPGQGLRLIYYSQIVNDFQKGDIAEGYSVSREKKESFPLTVTSAQKNPTAFYLCASSIVRRADQPQHFGDGTRLSIL.

V and J are TRBV3-1 (or the pseudogene TRBV3-2) and TRBJ1-4; TRBD1 aligns across 7 bases. The CDR3 consists of 16 residues. Trimming removed 0 bases from V and 7 bases from J; junction bases left unmatched: 8. Germline V gene lookup returns CDR1 LGHDT and CDR2 YNNKEL (reference sequence). CDR3: CASSQDLSRTGEKLFF. CDR3 DNA: TGTGCCAGCAGCCAAGATCTTAGCCGGACAGGTGAAAAACTGTTTTTT.

The V call is TRBV9, the J call TRBJ2-7, with a weak D call TRBD2 (6 bases). The CDR3 extends over 18 amino acids. The V gene's germline CDR1 is SGDLS and CDR2 YYNGEE. The V gene lost 0 bases and the J gene lost 4 bases, with 23 bases spanning the gap. CDR3 nucleotide sequence: TGTGCCAGCAGCGTAGTAATCCCGTCATGGCGGGGCCATTACGAGCAGTACGTC. It translates to CASSVVIPSWRGHYEQYV.

In its sample, this clone was seen a few times. The gene calls are TRBV29-1 and TRBJ1-5; the D gene is possibly TRBD1 (6 bases). The CDR3 sequence is 12 residues long. The V gene's germline CDR1 is SQVTM and CDR2 ANQGSEA. Trimming pared 6 bases from V and 6 bases from J, leaving 12 bases between. CDR3 DNA sequence: TGCAGCGTCGGAGGGGGGGCTCAGCCCCAGCATTTT. Residues: CSVGGGAQPQHF.

The chain employs TRBV19 and TRBJ2-1; 7 bases fit TRBD1. From germline, CDR1 is LNHDA and CDR2 SQIVND (reference sequence). Losses at the gene ends were 9 bases for V and 15 bases for J; bases not matched to a gene: 11. The CDR3 runs 11 residues. CDR3 sequence: CASHKGAVWFF. The CDR3 DNA sequence: TGTGCCAGCCATAAGGGGGCGGTTTGGTTCTTC.

The rearrangement uses TRBV10-2 and TRBJ2-7; 12 bases line up with TRBD2. Trimming at V came to 4 bases and at J to 2 bases, leaving 6 bases not matched to a gene. This CDR3 region has 16 residues. Germline CDR1 is WSHSY and CDR2 is SAAADI. CDR3 nucleotides: TGCGCCAGCAGTGTGGCTAGCGGGAGGGGGGCCTACGAGCAGTACTTC. It codes for CASSVASGRGAYEQYF.

This clone showed up just a few times. The rearrangement uses TRBV28 and TRBJ1-1; TRBD1 matches 7 bases. V was pared by 7 bases and J by 8 bases, with 10 bases of the junction left unmatched. Germline CDR1 and CDR2: MDHEN and SYDVKM. CDR3 length equals 13 residues. The CDR3 sequence is CASTPPRGEEAFF. The CDR3 bases are TGTGCCAGCACCCCCCCCAGGGGGGAAGAAGCTTTCTTT.

This sequence joins TRBV7-9 and TRBJ2-3, with TRBD2 identical over 8 bases. There are 14 residues in the CDR3. The junction had 5 bases not matched to a gene; V was cut back by 5 bases and J by 4 bases. Germline V gene data show CDR1 as SEHNR and CDR2 as FQNEAQ (reference sequence). The CDR3 here is CASSPQAGADTQYF. In nucleotides, the CDR3 is TGTGCCAGCAGCCCACAAGCGGGAGCAGATACGCAGTATTTT.

The chain has TRBV25-1 and TRBJ2-1, with D perhaps TRBD1 (5 bases). The CDR3 is 13 amino acids. The V end lost 7 bases, the J end lost 7 bases, and 14 bases lay between the germline ends. Germline V gene sequence: CDR1 MGHDK, CDR2 SYGVNS. The CDR3 nucleotides are TGTGCCAGCAAGTCAGGGATCTTGAATGAGCAGTTCTTC. Protein: CASKSGILNEQFF.

Concerning this clone itself: The identical CDR3 is also encoded by other nucleotide sequences in the sample. The chain carries TRBV3-1 (or the pseudogene TRBV3-2) and TRBJ1-5; weak D call: TRBD1 (5 bases). Germline loops: CDR1 LGHDT, CDR2 YNNKEL (reference sequence). V shed 1 base and J shed 4 bases, with 5 bases lying between them. This CDR3 contains 13 residues. CDR3 coding DNA: TGTGCCAGCAGCCAAGCAGGGAATCAGCCCCAGCATTTT. Its translation: CASSQAGNQPQHF.

The chain combines TRBV19 with TRBJ2-2; D gene unclear. The V end was cut by 0 bases, the J end by 3 bases, with 11 bases between. The CDR3 extends over 16 amino acids. CDR1 is LNHDA and CDR2 is SQIVND in the germline V gene (reference sequence). DNA of the CDR3: TGTGCCAGTAGTATAGATCACCAGATTTACACCGGGGAGCTGTTTTTT. Encoded protein: CASSIDHQIYTGELFF. Combining the CDR3 with reference TRBV19 and TRBJ2-2 gives the whole variable domain DGGITQSPKYLFRKEGQNVTLSCEQNLNHDAMYWYRQDPGQGLRLIYYSQIVNDFQKGDIAEGYSVSREKKESFPLTVTSAQKNPTAFYLCASSIDHQIYTGELFFGEGSRLTVL.

This clone appeared a few times. This chain links TRBV12-3 or TRBV12-4 with TRBJ1-2; the D is unclear. The CDR3 is made up of 11 amino acids. Trimming left V 6 bases short and J 5 bases short, with 7 bases between. This chain's CDR3 is CASRHHYGYTF. DNA for the CDR3: TGTGCCAGCAGACACCATTATGGCTACACCTTC.

The gene calls are TRBV5-1 and TRBJ1-1; 8 bases fit TRBD1. Germline V gene data show CDR1 as SGHRS and CDR2 as YFSETQ. Trimming removed 4 bases from V and 3 bases from J; junction bases left unmatched: 11. The CDR3 length is 16 residues. In DNA, the CDR3 is TGCGCCAGCAGCCCGCAGGGGGCCAGGTTCGACACTGAAGCTTTCTTT. This encodes CASSPQGARFDTEAFF.

The chain couples TRBV28 to TRBJ2-7; D may be TRBD1 (5 bases). CDR3 size: 16 residues. The ends were cut back, 6 bases at V and 0 bases at J, with 18 bases in the middle. From germline, CDR1 is MDHEN and CDR2 SYDVKM. CDR3 coding DNA: TGTGCCAGCAGCTCTGTCGACAGACTCCTCTCCTACGAGCAGTACTTC. Amino acid sequence: CASSSVDRLLSYEQYF. Variable domain in full (rest from reference TRBV28 and TRBJ2-7): DVKVTQSSRYLVKRTGEKVFLECVQDMDHENMFWYRQDPGLGLRLIYFSYDVKMKEKGDIPEGYSVSREKKERFSLILESASTNQTSMYLCASSSVDRLLSYEQYFGPGTRLTVT.

The genes are TRBV7-3 and TRBJ2-5, with D hard to call. Trimming cost V 2 bases and J 2 bases, with 9 bases left between them. Germline-derived CDR1 and CDR2 are SGHTA and FQGTGA. The CDR3 has 14 residues. The CDR3 loop is CASSLGGKQETQYF. The CDR3 nucleotides are TGTGCCAGCAGCTTAGGCGGTAAACAAGAGACCCAGTACTTC.

The CDR3 nucleotides read TGTGCCAGCAGTTCAGGGGGCGCCGGGAAGAACACTGAAGCTTTCTTT. The encoded protein is CASSSGGAGKNTEAFF. The rearrangement links TRBV28 to TRBJ1-1, with 8 bases that match TRBD1. CDR1 and CDR2 from the germline V gene are MDHEN and SYDVKM. This CDR3 is built from 16 residues. V was pared by 4 bases and J by 1 base, with 8 bases of the junction left unmatched.

The V call is TRBV9, the J call TRBJ1-2, with D possibly matching TRBD1 (6 bases). Germline V gene sequence: CDR1 SGDLS, CDR2 YYNGEE. The V gene lost 5 bases and the J gene lost 7 bases, with 24 bases spanning the gap. The CDR3 length is 16 residues. The CDR3 bases are TGTGCCAGCAGTAAAGAGGGGACAACCAAACGGGGTGGCTACACCTTC. Translated: CASSKEGTTKRGGYTF.

The V call is TRBV6-5, the J call TRBJ2-2, with a weak D call TRBD1 (5 bases). Trimming left V 6 bases short and J 7 bases short, with 12 bases between. In germline, CDR1 is MNHEY, CDR2 SVGAGI. The CDR3 sequence is 13 residues long. DNA of the CDR3: TGTGCCAGCAGATTTTTAGGGGTCGGGGAGCTGTTTTTT. Protein product: CASRFLGVGELFF.